This TCR beta chain was recorded in a study of blood T cell repertoires in COVID-19. The wider study: Donors in the United States, Italy and Spain gave samples during acute or convalescent COVID-19.

Study processing details: Counts of nucleated cells, estimated from reference gene primer amplification, were obtained. Sequencing used immunoSEQ multiplex PCR; TCRdb keeps in-frame clones, though not all of them. V, J and clone size derive from that table, while D and trimming were established from the DNA sequence. Here the sample spans 300,000 to 350,000 clones, 87% being singletons. Germline V lookup: CDR1 MNHEY, CDR2 SVGEGT. The CDR3 extends over 15 amino acids. Trimming took 4 bases from V and 1 from J; bases not matched to a gene: 6. The receptor's source is a man aged 18 to 29 with active or convalescent COVID-19. This rearrangement joins TRBV6-2 or TRBV6-3 to TRBJ1-2, with 7 nucleotides matching TRBD1. The sequencing input was peripheral blood. The CDR3 loop reads CASSSGTVVNYGYTF. The CDR3 DNA follows: TGTGCCAGCAGTTCCGGGACAGTTGTTAACTATGGCTACACCTTC.